A selection of T cell receptor beta chains follows, all from one sample in a study of T cell changes during pregnancy in multiple sclerosis. Clones were read by immunoSEQ multiplex PCR, and TCRdb kept only the in-frame ones, dropping some. The repertoire holds 15,000 to 20,000 clones, with more than 70% as singletons. The sequencing here drew on CD8+ T cells from peripheral blood mononuclear cells, taken after pregnancy. Receptor source: a female donor with multiple sclerosis, enrolled in a pregnancy study. The CDR3 runs from the conserved cysteine through the conserved F or W. The D gene is left open where the match is weak. Only some rows state a clone size, as once, few, many or a class for expanded clones.

j_call d_call v_call clone_size cdr3_nt cdr3_aa
TRBJ1-4 - TRBV7-9 - TGTGCCAGCAGCCCAGGGCAGGGTACTGAAAAACTGTTTTTT CASSPGQGTEKLFF
TRBJ1-1 TRBD1 TRBV2 once TGTGCCAGCAGTGAAGCGACGGGACAGACAAACACTGAAGCTTTCTTT CASSEATGQTNTEAFF
TRBJ2-3 - TRBV18 - TGTGCCACCCAGGATTGGCCAGATACGCAGTATTTT CATQDWPDTQYF
TRBJ2-1 - TRBV28 - TGTGCCAGCAGGGAACTAAACAATGAGCAGTTCTTC CASRELNNEQFF
TRBJ2-7 - TRBV19 - TGTGCCAGTAGTAAGCCCTCAACCGAGGGGGTGCAGTACTTC CASSKPSTEGVQYF
TRBJ1-4 - TRBV5-6 - TGTGCCAGCAGCTTAACAGGGCGGGAAAAACTGTTTTTT CASSLTGREKLFF
TRBJ2-1 TRBD2 TRBV30 medium-sized TGTGCCTGGCAAAGCACGGGACTAGCGGAACGAGAGCAGTTCTTC CAWQSTGLAEREQFF
TRBJ1-4 - TRBV6-1 - TGTGCCAGCAGTGAATCCCCCTCGGGAGGCGAAAAACTGTTTTTT CASSESPSGGEKLFF
TRBJ1-5 - TRBV4-3 few TGCGCCAGCAGCCAAGATTGGGGAGGCAATCAGCCCCAGCATTTT CASSQDWGGNQPQHF
TRBJ1-2 TRBD1 TRBV30 medium-sized TGTGCCTGGGGCGGACAGGGGGGCTATGGCTACACCTTC CAWGGQGGYGYTF
TRBJ1-2 - TRBV4-1 - TGCGCCAGCAGCCAAGGAACCGGGGAGGGCTACACCTTC CASSQGTGEGYTF